Sequencing of this TCR beta chain was carried out in a study of EBV T-cell therapy then PD-1 blockade in nasopharyngeal carcinoma. As for treatment: AdE1-LMPpoly-expanded autologous EBV-specific T-cell therapy followed by anti-PD-1 nivolumab. V dropped 4 bases and J dropped 2 bases, with 12 bases sitting between them. Germline loops: CDR1 LNHNV, CDR2 YYDKDF (reference sequence). The CDR3 runs 14 residues. Details on this clone: What it recognizes is unknown.

Some clones are missing from TCRdb's copy, which holds only in-frame ones; the method was immunoSEQ multiplex PCR. Among roughly 21,000 clones listed, nearly 85% were seen once. This sequence was found in a man aged 35-49 years with nasopharyngeal carcinoma. The chain carries TRBV15 and TRBJ2-7; D is tentatively TRBD1 or TRBD2 (5 bases each). The sequenced sample was CD8+ T cells from blood, obtained between days 55 and 70 from a patient whose treatment included autologous EBV-specific T cells and nivolumab. The CDR3 spells CATSTSLGAYEQYF. The DNA for the CDR3 is TGTGCCACCAGCACGTCTCTGGGGGCCTACGAGCAGTACTTC.